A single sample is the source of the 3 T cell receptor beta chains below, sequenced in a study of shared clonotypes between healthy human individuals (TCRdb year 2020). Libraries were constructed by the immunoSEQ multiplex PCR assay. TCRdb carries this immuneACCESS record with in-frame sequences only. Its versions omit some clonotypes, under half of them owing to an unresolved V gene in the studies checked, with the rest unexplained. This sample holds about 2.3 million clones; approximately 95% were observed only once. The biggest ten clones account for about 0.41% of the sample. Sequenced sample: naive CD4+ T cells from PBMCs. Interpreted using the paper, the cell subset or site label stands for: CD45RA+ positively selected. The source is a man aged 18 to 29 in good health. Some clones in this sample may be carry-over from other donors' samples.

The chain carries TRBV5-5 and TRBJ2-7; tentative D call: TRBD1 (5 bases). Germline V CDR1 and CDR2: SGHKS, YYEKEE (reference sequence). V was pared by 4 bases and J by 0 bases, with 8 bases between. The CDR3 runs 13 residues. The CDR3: CASSKTDSYEQYF. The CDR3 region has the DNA TGTGCCAGCAGCAAGACAGACTCCTACGAGCAGTACTTC.

CDR3 sequence (DNA): TGTGCCAGCAGCCCCCGAGGGGGCAATGAGCAGTTCTTC. Amino acids: CASSPRGGNEQFF. The rearrangement joins TRBV7-9 to TRBJ2-1; perhaps TRBD1 as D (6 bases). Germline CDR1 and CDR2: SEHNR and FQNEAQ (reference sequence). The CDR3 sequence is 13 residues long. Trimming removed 5 bases at V and 6 bases at J, with 11 bases between.

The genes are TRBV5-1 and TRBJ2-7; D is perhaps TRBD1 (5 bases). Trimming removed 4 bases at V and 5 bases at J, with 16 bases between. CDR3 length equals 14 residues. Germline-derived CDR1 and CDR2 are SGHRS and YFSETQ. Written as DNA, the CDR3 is TGCGCCAGCAGCCGGGCCCAGGGCAATGACGAGCAGTACTTC. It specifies CASSRAQGNDEQYF.